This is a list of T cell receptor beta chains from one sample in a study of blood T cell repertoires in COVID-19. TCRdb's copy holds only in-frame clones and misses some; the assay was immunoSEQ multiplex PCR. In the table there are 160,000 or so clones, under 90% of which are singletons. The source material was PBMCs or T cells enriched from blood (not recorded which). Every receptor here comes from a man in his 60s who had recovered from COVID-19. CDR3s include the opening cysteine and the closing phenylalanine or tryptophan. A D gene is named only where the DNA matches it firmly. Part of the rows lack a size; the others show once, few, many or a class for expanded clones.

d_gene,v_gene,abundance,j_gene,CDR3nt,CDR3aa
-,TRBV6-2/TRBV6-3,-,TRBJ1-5,TGTGCCAGCAGTTATATCGGGGGAACGAGCAATCAGCCCCAGCATTTT,CASSYIGGTSNQPQHF
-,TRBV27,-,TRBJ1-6,TGTGCCAGCGCTCTGGATGCAGGGACATTCGGTTCACCCCTCCACTTT,CASALDAGTFGSPLHF
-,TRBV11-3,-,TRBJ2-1,TGTGCCTGTTGGGGGCAGAGCTCCTACAATGAGCAGTTCTTC,CACWGQSSYNEQFF
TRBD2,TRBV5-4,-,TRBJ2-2,TGTGCCAGCAGCACCAATACCGGGACTAGCGGGACCGGGGAGCTGTTTTTT,CASSTNTGTSGTGELFF
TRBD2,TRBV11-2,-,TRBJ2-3,TGTGCCAGCAGCCCGGGGGGGGAGCGCACAGATACGCAGTATTTT,CASSPGGERTDTQYF
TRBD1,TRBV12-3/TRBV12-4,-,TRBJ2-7,TGTGCCAGCAGTCCGGGACAGGGTTACGAGCAGTACTTC,CASSPGQGYEQYF
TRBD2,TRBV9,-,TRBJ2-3,TGTGCCAGCAGACCACTAGCGGGGCATCCAGATACGCAGTATTTT,CASRPLAGHPDTQYF
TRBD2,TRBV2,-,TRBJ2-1,TGTGCCAGCAGTAAAAACCAACTAGCGGCCTCCTACAATGAGCAGTTCTTC,CASSKNQLAASYNEQFF
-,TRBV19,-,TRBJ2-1,TGTGCCAGTAGTATAGATCTGGCGGACCCTCGGGAAAATGAGCAGTTCTTC,CASSIDLADPRENEQFF
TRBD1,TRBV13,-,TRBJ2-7,TGTGCCAGCAGCTTCCGGGACAGGACTTTTCCGAGCTCCTACGAGCAGTACTTC,CASSFRDRTFPSSYEQYF
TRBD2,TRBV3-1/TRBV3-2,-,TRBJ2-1,TGTGCCAGCAGCTTTTATAGCGGGTCTACTTCCTACAATGAGCAGTTCTTC,CASSFYSGSTSYNEQFF
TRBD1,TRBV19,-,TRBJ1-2,TGTGCCAGTAGCCCGGACAGGGACTATGGCTACACCTTC,CASSPDRDYGYTF
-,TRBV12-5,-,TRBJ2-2,TGTGCTAGTGTCTCACGGGAGCTCCGGGAGCTGTTTTTT,CASVSRELRELFF
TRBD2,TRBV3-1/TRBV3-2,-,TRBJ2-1,TGTGCCAGCAGCCAAGTCTGGCTACGGCGGGAGGGCTACAATGAGCAGTTCTTC,CASSQVWLRREGYNEQFF
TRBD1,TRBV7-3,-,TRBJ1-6,TGTGCCAGCAGCTTAGATTCGGGACAGACCTCACCCCTCCACTTT,CASSLDSGQTSPLHF
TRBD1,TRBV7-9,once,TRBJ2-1,TGTGCCAGCAGCCATCCAGGACAGGTCATATATGAGCAGTTCTTC,CASSHPGQVIYEQFF
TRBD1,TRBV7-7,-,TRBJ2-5,TGTGCCAGCAGCGACGGGGGACAGGGGGCCGGAGAGACCCAGTACTTC,CASSDGGQGAGETQYF
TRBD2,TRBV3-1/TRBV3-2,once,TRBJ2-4,TGTGCCAGCAGCCCCTATAGCGGGGGGCTTCAGTACTTC,CASSPYSGGLQYF
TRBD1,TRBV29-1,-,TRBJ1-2,TGCAGCGGAAGGGACAGGCTTAACTATGGCTACACCTTC,CSGRDRLNYGYTF
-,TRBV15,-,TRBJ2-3,TGTGCCACCAGCAGAGATCCCTGGCCAAATACGCAGTATTTT,CATSRDPWPNTQYF
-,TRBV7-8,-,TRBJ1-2,TGTGCCAGCAGCTTACGGGGGGCGGGCTTTAACTATGGCTACACCTTC,CASSLRGAGFNYGYTF
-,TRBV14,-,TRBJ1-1,TGTGCCAGCAGCCAAACGTGGGGTTTGGAGGGGACTGAAGCTTTCTTT,CASSQTWGLEGTEAFF
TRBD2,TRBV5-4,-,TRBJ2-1,TGTGCCAGCAGCTTGGACAGCGGGAGGGTTAATGAGCAGTTCTTC,CASSLDSGRVNEQFF
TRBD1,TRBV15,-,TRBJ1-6,TGTGCCACCAGCAAGGGGACAGGGGCGAATAATTCACCCCTCCACTTT,CATSKGTGANNSPLHF
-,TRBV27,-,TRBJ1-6,TGTGCCAGCAGTCGTATAGGTGACCGACTGACGGCAGCCGGTAATTCACCCCTCCACTTT,CASSRIGDRLTAAGNSPLHF
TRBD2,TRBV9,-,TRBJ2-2,TGTGCCAGCAGCGTAGTGGCGGGGGGGAGCACCGGGGAGCTGTTTTTT,CASSVVAGGSTGELFF
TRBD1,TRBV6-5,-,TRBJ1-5,TGTGCCAGCAGTTACACAGGGGCTGCCAATCAGCCCCAGCATTTT,CASSYTGAANQPQHF
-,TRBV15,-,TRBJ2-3,TGTGCCACCAGCAGAGACCGGACTAAAGCTCTAGATACGCAGTATTTT,CATSRDRTKALDTQYF
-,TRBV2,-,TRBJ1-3,TGTGCCAGCTCAGGGGTAGTTGGAAACACCATATATTTT,CASSGVVGNTIYF
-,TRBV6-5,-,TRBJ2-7,TGTGCCAGCAGTCTTCGACTAGAGGCCTACGAGCAGTACTTC,CASSLRLEAYEQYF
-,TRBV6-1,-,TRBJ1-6,TGTGCCAGCAGGAATCAGGAAAGTTCACCCCTCCACTTT,CASRNQESSPLHF
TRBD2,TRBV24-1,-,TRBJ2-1,TGTGCCACCAGTGATCCCCTAGCGGGAGTACCCAATGAGCAGTTCTTC,CATSDPLAGVPNEQFF
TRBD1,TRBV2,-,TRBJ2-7,TGTGCCAGCAGCCGGGACAGTAACTACGAGCAGTACTTC,CASSRDSNYEQYF
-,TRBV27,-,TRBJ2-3,TGTGCCAGTGGGAGAGGAGATACGCAGTATTTT,CASGRGDTQYF
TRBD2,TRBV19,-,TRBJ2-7,TGTGCCAGTAGTATCGCGGGAGTGTCCTACGAGCAGTACTTC,CASSIAGVSYEQYF
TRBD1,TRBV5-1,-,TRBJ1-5,TGCGCCAGCAGCTTGGAGGGGGCTTGGCCCCAGCATTTT,CASSLEGAWPQHF
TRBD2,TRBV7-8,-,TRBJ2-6,TGTGCCAGCAGCTTAGTCACCAATAGCGGGGCCAGCTCTGGGGCCAACGTCCTGACTTTC,CASSLVTNSGASSGANVLTF
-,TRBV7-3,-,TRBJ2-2,TGTGCCAGCAGCCTCGGCGGGGCCGACACCGGGGAGCTGTTTTTT,CASSLGGADTGELFF
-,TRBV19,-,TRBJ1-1,TGTGCCAGTAATGAGAGGGGGGGAGGAACTGAAGCTTTCTTT,CASNERGGGTEAFF
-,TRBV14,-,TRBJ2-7,TGTGCCAGCAGCCAACCCCCCTCAGGCGAGCAGTACTTC,CASSQPPSGEQYF
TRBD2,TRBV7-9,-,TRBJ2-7,TGTGCCAGCAGCTTAGCGAGCGGGAGCTCCCACGAGCAGTACTTC,CASSLASGSSHEQYF
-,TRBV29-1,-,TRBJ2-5,TGCAGCGTTGAAGACAATCGGCGAGGAGAGACCCAGTACTTC,CSVEDNRRGETQYF
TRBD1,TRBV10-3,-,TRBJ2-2,TGTGCCATCAGTGACCAGACAGGGTCGAACACCGGGGAGCTGTTTTTT,CAISDQTGSNTGELFF
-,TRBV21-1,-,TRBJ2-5,TGTGCCAGCAGCAAAGAATCGCAGGCTCCCCAAGAGACCCAGTACTTC,CASSKESQAPQETQYF
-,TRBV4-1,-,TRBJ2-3,TGCGCCAGCAGCCAGGGGTGGGGAGAAAACACAGATACGCAGTATTTT,CASSQGWGENTDTQYF
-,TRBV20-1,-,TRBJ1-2,TGCAGTGCTAGTCTTACAGGGTCTAACTATGGCTACACCTTC,CSASLTGSNYGYTF
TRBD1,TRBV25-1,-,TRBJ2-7,TGTGCCAGCAGTGACTATACCGGGACAGGGATCTACGAGCAGTACTTC,CASSDYTGTGIYEQYF